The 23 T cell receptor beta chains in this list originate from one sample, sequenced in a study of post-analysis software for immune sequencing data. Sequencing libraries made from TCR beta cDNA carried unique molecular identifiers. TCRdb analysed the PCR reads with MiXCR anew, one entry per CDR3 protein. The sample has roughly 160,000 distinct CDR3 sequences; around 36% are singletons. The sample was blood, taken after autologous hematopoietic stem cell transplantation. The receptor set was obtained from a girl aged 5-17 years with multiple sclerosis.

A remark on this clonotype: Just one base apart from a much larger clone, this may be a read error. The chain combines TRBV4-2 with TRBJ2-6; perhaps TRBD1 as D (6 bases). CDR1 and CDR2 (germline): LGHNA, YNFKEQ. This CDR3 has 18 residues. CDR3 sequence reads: CASSQGQGLFSGANVPTF. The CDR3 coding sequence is TGTGCCAGCAGCCAAGGGCAGGGGCTCTTCTCTGGGGCCAACGTCCCGACTTTC.

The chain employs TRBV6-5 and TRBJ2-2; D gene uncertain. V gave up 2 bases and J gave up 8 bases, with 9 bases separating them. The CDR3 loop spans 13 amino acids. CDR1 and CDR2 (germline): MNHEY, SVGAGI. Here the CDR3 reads CASSYASTGELFF. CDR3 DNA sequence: TGTGCCAGCAGTTACGCATCAACGGGGGAGCTGTTTTTT.

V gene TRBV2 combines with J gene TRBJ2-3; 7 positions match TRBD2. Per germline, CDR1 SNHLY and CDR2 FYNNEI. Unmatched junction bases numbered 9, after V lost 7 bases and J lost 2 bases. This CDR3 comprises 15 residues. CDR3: CASITKRGLTDTQYF. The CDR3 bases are TGTGCCAGCATTACGAAGCGGGGACTCACAGATACGCAGTATTTT.

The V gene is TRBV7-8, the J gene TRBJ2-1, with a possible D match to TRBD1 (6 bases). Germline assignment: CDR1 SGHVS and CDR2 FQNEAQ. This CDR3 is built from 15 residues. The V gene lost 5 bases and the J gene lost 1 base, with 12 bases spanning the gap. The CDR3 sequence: CASSPTGHSYNEQFF. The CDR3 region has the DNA TGTGCCAGCAGCCCTACAGGGCATTCCTACAATGAGCAGTTCTTC.

CDR3 nucleotides: TGTGCCAGCAGTTTGGTTGGGTCGGACAGGGCAAGGGTAGAGGACACCTTC. Its translation is CASSLVGSDRARVEDTF. The chain has TRBV28 and TRBJ1-2; 8 bases fit TRBD1. J was trimmed by 12 bases and V by 3 bases; bases with no gene match: 21. The CDR3 extends over 17 amino acids. CDR1 and CDR2 (germline): MDHEN, SYDVKM.

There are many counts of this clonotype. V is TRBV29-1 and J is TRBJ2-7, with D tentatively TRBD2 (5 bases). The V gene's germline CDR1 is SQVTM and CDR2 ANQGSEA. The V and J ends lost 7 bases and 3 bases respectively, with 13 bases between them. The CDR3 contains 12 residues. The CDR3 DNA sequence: TGCAGCGCTGTTGGACTGGACTACGAGCAGTACTTC. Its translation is CSAVGLDYEQYF.

CDR3 bases: TGCAGTGCGCCGCTAGCGGGACTTAACAATGAGCAGTTCTTC. This encodes CSAPLAGLNNEQFF. The rearrangement joins TRBV20-1 to TRBJ2-1, with TRBD2 matching 9 bases. The CDR3 spans 14 residues. V lost 6 bases to trimming and J lost 5 bases; unmatched junction nucleotides: 8. Per germline, CDR1 DFQATT and CDR2 SNEGSKA (reference sequence).

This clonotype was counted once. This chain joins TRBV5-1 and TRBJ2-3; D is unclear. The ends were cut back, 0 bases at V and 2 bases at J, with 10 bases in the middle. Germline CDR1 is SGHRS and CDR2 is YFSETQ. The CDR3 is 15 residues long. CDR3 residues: CASSLGGRPTDTQYF. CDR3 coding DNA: TGCGCCAGCAGCTTGGGAGGACGACCCACAGATACGCAGTATTTT.

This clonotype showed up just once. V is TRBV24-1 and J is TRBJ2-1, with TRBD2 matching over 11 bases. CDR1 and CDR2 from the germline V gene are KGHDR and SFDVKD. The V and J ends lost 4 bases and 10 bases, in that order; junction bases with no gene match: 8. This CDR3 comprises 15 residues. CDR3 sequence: CATSETSGSLEEQFF. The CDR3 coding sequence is TGTGCCACCAGTGAAACTAGCGGGAGTCTGGAGGAGCAGTTCTTC.

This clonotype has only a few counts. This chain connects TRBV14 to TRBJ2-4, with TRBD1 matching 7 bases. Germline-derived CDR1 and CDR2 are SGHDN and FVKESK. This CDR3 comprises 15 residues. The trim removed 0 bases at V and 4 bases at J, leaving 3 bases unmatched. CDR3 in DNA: TGTGCCAGCAGCCAAGACAGGGGGTGGAAAAACATTCAGTACTTC. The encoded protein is CASSQDRGWKNIQYF.

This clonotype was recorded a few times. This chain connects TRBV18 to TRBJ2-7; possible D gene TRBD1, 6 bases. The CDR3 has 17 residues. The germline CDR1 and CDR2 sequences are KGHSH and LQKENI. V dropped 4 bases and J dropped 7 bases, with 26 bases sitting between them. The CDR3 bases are TGTGCCAGCTCACTGACGGAAACAGGGAGAACGCTACGGGAGCAGTACTTC. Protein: CASSLTETGRTLREQYF.

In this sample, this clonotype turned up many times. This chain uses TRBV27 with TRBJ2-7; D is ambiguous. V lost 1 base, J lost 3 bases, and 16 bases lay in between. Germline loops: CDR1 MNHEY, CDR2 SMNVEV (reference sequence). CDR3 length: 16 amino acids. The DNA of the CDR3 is TGTGCCAGCAGTTTATTCCCGGATAGTGGTGGCTACGAGCAGTACTTC. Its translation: CASSLFPDSGGYEQYF.

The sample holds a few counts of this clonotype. CDR3 region: CASSLEGQNNSPLHF. CDR3 DNA sequence: TGTGCCAGCAGCTTAGAGGGACAGAATAATTCACCCCTCCACTTT. This sequence joins TRBV11-2 and TRBJ1-6; 7 bases align to TRBD1. From germline, CDR1 is SGHAT and CDR2 FQNNGV. The CDR3 loop spans 15 amino acids. V gave up 0 bases and J gave up 5 bases; unmatched junction bases: 1.

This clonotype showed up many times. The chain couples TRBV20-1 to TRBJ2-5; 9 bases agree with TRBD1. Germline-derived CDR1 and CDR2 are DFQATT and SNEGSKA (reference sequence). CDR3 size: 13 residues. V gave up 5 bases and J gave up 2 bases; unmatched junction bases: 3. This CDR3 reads CSAGTGKQETQYF. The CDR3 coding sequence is TGCAGTGCTGGGACAGGGAAGCAAGAGACCCAGTACTTC.

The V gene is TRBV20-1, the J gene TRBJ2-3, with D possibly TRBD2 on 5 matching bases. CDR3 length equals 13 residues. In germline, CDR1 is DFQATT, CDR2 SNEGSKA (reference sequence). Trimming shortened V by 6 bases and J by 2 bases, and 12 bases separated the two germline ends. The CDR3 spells CSARTGVTDTQYF. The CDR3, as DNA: TGCAGTGCCAGGACTGGCGTCACAGATACGCAGTATTTT.

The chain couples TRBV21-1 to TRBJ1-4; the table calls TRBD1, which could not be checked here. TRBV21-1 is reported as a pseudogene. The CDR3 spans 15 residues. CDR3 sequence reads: CAGSHDGTTNEKLFF. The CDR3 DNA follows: TGTGCCGGCAGCCATGACGGGACAACTAATGAAAAACTGTTTTTT.

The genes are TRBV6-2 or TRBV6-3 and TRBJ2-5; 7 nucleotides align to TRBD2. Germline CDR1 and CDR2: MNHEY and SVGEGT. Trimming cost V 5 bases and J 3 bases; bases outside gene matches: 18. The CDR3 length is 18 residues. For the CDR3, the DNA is TGTGCCAGCAGTACCGGACTAGTTGTCGCAGGGCGAAAAGAGACCCAGTACTTC. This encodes CASSTGLVVAGRKETQYF.

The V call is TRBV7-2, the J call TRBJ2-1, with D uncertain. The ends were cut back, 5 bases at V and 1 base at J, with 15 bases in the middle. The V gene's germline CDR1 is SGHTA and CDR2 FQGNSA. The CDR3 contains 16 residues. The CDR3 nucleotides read TGTGCCAGCAGCCGAACTATGCCCGGGTCCTACAATGAGCAGTTCTTC. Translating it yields CASSRTMPGSYNEQFF.

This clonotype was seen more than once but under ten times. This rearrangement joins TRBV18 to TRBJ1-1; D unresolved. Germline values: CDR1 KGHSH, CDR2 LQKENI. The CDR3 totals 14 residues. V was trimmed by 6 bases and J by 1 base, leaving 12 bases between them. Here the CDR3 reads CASSQDLRNTEAFF. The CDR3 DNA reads TGTGCCAGCTCTCAGGACCTCCGGAACACTGAAGCTTTCTTT.

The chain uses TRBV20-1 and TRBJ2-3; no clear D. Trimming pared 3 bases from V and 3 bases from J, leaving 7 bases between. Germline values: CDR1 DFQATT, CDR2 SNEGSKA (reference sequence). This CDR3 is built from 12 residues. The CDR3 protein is CSARGSTDTQYF. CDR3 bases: TGCAGTGCTAGGGGGTCAACAGATACGCAGTATTTT.

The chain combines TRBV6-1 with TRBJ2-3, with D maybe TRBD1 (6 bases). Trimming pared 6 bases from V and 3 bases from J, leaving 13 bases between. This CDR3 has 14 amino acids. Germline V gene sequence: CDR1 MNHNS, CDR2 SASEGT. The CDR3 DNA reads TGTGCCAGCAGAAGGGACAAGCTGACAGATACGCAGTATTTT. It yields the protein CASRRDKLTDTQYF.

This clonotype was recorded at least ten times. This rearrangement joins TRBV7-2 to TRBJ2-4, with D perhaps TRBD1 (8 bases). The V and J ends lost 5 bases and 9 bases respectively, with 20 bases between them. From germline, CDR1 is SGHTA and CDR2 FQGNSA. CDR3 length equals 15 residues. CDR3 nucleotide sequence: TGTGCCAGCAGCCACAACAGGGGGGGTGAGGGCATTCAGTACTTC. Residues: CASSHNRGGEGIQYF.

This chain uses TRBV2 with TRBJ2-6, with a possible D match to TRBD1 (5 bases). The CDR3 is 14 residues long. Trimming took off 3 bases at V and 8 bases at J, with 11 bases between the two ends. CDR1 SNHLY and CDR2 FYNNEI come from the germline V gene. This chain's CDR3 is CASSDLTVTNVLTF. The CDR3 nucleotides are TGTGCCAGCAGTGACCTGACAGTGACCAACGTCCTGACTTTC.